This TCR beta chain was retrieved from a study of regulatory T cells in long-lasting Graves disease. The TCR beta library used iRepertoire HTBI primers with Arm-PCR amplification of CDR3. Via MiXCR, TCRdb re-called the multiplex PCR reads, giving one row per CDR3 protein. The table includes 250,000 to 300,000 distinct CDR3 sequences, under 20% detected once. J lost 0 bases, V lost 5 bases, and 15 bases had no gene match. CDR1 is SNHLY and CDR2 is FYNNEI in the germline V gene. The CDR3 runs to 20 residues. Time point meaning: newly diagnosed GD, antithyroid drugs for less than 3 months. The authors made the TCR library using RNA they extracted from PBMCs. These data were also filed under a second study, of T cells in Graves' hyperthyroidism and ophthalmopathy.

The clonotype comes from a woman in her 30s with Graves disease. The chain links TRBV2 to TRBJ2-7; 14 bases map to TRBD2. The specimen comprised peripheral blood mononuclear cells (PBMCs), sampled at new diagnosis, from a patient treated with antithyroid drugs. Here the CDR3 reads CASSPGLAGVHQVVSYEQYF. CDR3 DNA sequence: TGTGCCAGCAGTCCGGGACTAGCGGGGGTGCACCAAGTGGTCTCCTACGAGCAGTACTTC.